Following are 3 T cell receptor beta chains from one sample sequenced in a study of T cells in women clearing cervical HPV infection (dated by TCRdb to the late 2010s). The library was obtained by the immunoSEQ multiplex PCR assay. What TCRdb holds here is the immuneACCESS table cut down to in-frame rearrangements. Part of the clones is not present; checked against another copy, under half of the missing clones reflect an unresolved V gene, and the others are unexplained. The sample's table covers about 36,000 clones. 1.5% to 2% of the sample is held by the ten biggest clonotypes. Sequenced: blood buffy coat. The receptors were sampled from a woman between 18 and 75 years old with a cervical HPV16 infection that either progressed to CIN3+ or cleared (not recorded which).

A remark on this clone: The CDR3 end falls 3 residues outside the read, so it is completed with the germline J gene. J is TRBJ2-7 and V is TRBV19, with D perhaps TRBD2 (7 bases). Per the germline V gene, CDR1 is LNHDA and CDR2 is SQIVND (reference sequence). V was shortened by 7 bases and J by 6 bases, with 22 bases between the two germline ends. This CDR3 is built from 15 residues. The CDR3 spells CASTDGGGSGAEQYF. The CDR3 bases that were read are TGTGCCAGTACCGATGGCGGGGGCAGTGGGGCCGAG.

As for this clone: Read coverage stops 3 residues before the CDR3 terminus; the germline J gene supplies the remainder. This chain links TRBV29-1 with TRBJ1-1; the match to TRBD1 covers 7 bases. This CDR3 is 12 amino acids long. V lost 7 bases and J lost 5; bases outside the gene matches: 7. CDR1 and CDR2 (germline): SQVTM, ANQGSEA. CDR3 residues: CSGGQRRTEAFF. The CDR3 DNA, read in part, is TGCAGCGGGGGACAGAGGAGAACTGAA.

The chain's CDR3 is CSARDLDRGINQPQHF. The sequenced CDR3 bases are TGCAGTGCTAGAGATCTGGACAGGGGGATCAATCAGCCC. This rearrangement joins TRBV20-1 to TRBJ1-5; TRBD1 aligns across 10 bases. The CDR3 is cut off 3 residues early in the read; its end comes from the germline J gene. CDR3 length: 16 amino acids. Trimming took 0 bases from V and 3 from J; bases not matched to a gene: 5. Germline CDR1 reads DFQATT; CDR2 reads SNEGSKA (reference sequence).